This entry describes one T cell receptor beta chain. Its antigen remains unidentified. The record originates from a study of cytomegalovirus exposure and HLA in healthy donors. Regarding the study as a whole: Within the 120 or so validation repertoires, first-cohort TCR clusters tended to co-occur, according to a later analysis. Both high specificity and high sensitivity reportedly marked the classifier's diagnosis of cytomegalovirus status.

Repertoires were generated with immunoSEQ multiplex PCR, while TCRdb's copy carries only in-frame clones and drops some. In the table there are around 250,000 clones, almost 90% of which are singletons. From the roughly 110-subject validation cohort, which was separate from the roughly 700-subject first cohort, the donors were drawn. The germline V gene encodes CDR1 MNHNY and CDR2 SVGAGI (reference sequence). With 4 bases removed from V and 8 bases from J, the gap between germline ends came to 8 bases. The CDR3 runs 12 residues. The clonotype originates from a woman younger than 30 in good health and CMV-seronegative. Sequencing was done on a sample of PBMCs. The chain has TRBV6-6 and TRBJ1-4; D gene ambiguous. In nucleotides, the CDR3 is TGTGCCAGCAGTTTAGTGAGAGAAAAACTGTTTTTT. It specifies CASSLVREKLFF.